This T cell receptor (beta chain) stems from a study of cytomegalovirus exposure and HLA in healthy donors. This CDR3 has 16 amino acids. The V segment lost 3 bases and the J segment 7 bases; nucleotides outside the gene matches: 14. Germline V gene sequence: CDR1 LGHNA, CDR2 YSLEER. PCR involved 60 Vbeta and 13 Jbeta primers. The protocol was immunoSEQ multiplex PCR, while the TCRdb copy is restricted to in-frame clones and leaves out a portion. Of roughly 180,000 clones listed, roughly 80% are singletons. This clone was observed a few times. The genes are TRBV4-3 and TRBJ1-2; 7 nucleotides match TRBD1. The sequenced sample was PBMCs. The TCR originated in a female donor in good health and CMV-seronegative. CDR3 residues: CASSHTRDREEGGYTF. The CDR3 DNA follows: TGCGCCAGCAGCCACACCCGCGACAGGGAGGAAGGTGGCTACACCTTC.